Detailed here is one T cell receptor (beta chain). Within the sample, other DNA sequences also encode this same CDR3. The germline CDR1 and CDR2 sequences are MNHEY and SVGAGI. Trimming cost V 0 bases and J 1 base; bases outside gene matches: 5. This CDR3 has 16 amino acids. These data originate in a study of T cell changes during pregnancy in multiple sclerosis. Generated by immunoSEQ multiplex PCR, the TCRdb table keeps only in-frame clones and is missing some. The sample includes roughly 75,000 clones, around 93% of them seen just once. The TCR originated in a female donor in good health, enrolled as a control in a pregnancy study. The V gene is TRBV6-5, the J gene TRBJ2-7, with 8 bases fitting TRBD2. The source material was peripheral blood, sampled after pregnancy. The CDR3 sequence: CASSYSGSGGSYEQYF. The CDR3 DNA reads as TGTGCCAGCAGTTACTCAGGCAGCGGGGGATCCTACGAGCAGTACTTC.